These 28 T cell receptor beta chains were sequenced from one sample in a study of T-cell memory formation after mild COVID-19. TCRdb re-analysed the 5' RACE reads in MiXCR, keeping a single row per CDR3 protein. Of around 200,000 distinct CDR3 sequences in the sample, 27% were seen once. Sequenced material: PBMCs or a T cell subset sorted from them (not recorded which). Receptors were obtained from an adult woman who had mild COVID-19 (a few samples of this study predate the infection). Cell type and time point are not known.

The gene calls are TRBV7-9 and TRBJ2-5, with TRBD2 matching 7 bases. CDR1 is SEHNR, CDR2 FQNEAQ, per germline (reference sequence). The CDR3 contains 15 residues. J was trimmed by 5 bases and V by 2 bases; bases with no gene match: 8. The CDR3: CASSLHGVSGETQYF. The CDR3 DNA reads TGTGCCAGCAGCTTACATGGTGTTAGCGGGGAGACCCAGTACTTC.

This clonotype has ten or more counts. The rearrangement links TRBV6-2 or TRBV6-3 to TRBJ2-4; 7 bases agree with TRBD2. V was pared by 6 bases and J by 6 bases, with 14 bases of the junction left unmatched. This CDR3 is 16 amino acids long. In germline, CDR1 is MNHEY, CDR2 SVGEGT. The CDR3 DNA is TGTGCCAGCAGAAATGCTCCACTAGCGTGGGGAAACATTCAGTACTTC. Translating it yields CASRNAPLAWGNIQYF.

V is TRBV7-6 and J is TRBJ2-1, with 7 bases that match TRBD2. Germline V lookup: CDR1 SGHVS, CDR2 FNYEAQ. With V trimmed by 1 base and J by 8 bases, 11 bases remained unmatched. The CDR3 length is 16 residues. CDR3 region: CASSLGGLLVADEQFF. For the CDR3, the DNA is TGTGCCAGCAGCTTAGGGGGACTATTGGTCGCCGATGAGCAGTTCTTC.

The chain combines TRBV14 with TRBJ2-3; D is undetermined. The CDR3 covers 19 residues. V was clipped by 0 bases and J by 2 bases, with 21 bases between them. Germline assignment: CDR1 SGHDN and CDR2 FVKESK. The CDR3 protein is CASSQDLVARVFITDTQYF. The CDR3, as DNA: TGTGCCAGCAGCCAAGATCTGGTTGCCCGGGTTTTTATCACAGATACGCAGTATTTT.

Only a few counts were recorded for this clonotype. The chain combines TRBV25-1 with TRBJ2-4; D might be TRBD1 or TRBD2, each matching 7 bases. V gave up 8 bases and J gave up 0 bases, with 14 bases separating them. The CDR3 covers 15 residues. Germline V gene sequence: CDR1 MGHDK, CDR2 SYGVNS. This CDR3 is CASVGGGLAKNIQYF. CDR3 bases: TGTGCCAGCGTGGGAGGGGGCCTAGCCAAAAACATTCAGTACTTC.

This clonotype was counted a few times. The chain links TRBV18 to TRBJ1-1, with 8 bases fitting TRBD1. The CDR3 runs 15 residues. Germline CDR1 reads KGHSH; CDR2 reads LQKENI. Unmatched junction bases numbered 11, after V lost 4 bases and J lost 7 bases. CDR3 residues: CASSRIRDRPDEAFF. CDR3 bases: TGTGCCAGCTCACGAATCCGGGACAGGCCTGATGAAGCTTTCTTT.

This clonotype was seen only a few times. This sequence joins TRBV12-3 or TRBV12-4 and TRBJ2-5; TRBD1 aligns across 8 bases. The V segment lost 6 bases and the J segment 1 base; nucleotides outside the gene matches: 4. There are 14 residues in the CDR3. This CDR3 reads CASSQTGVQETQYF. In DNA, the CDR3 is TGTGCCAGCAGCCAGACAGGGGTCCAAGAGACCCAGTACTTC.

The chain joins TRBV2 to TRBJ1-2; no definite D call. The V end lost 6 bases, the J end lost 4 bases, and 6 bases lay between the germline ends. Germline V gene lookup returns CDR1 SNHLY and CDR2 FYNNEI. The CDR3 has 11 amino acids. DNA for the CDR3: TGTGCCAGCAGAGGATTCTATGGCTACACCTTC. This encodes CASRGFYGYTF.

The chain employs TRBV12-3 or TRBV12-4 and TRBJ2-7, with D perhaps TRBD2 (7 bases). Deletions cut 3 bases from V and 4 bases from J, with 13 bases between. The CDR3 extends over 14 amino acids. In DNA form, the CDR3 reads TGTGCCAGCAGTTTCTGGGGGGGCGAATACGAGCAGTACTTC. Translation gives CASSFWGGEYEQYF.

There are a few counts of this clonotype. The chain combines TRBV7-9 with TRBJ1-4; a possible D gene is TRBD1 (6 bases). From germline, CDR1 is SEHNR and CDR2 FQNEAQ (reference sequence). V gave up 3 bases and J gave up 6 bases, with 17 bases separating them. This CDR3 has 16 amino acids. In DNA, the CDR3 is TGTGCCAGCAGCTTCAACCCGGACAGTGGCCATGAAAAACTGTTTTTT. Its protein product is CASSFNPDSGHEKLFF.

The table lists this clonotype with a count of one. This chain connects TRBV12-3 or TRBV12-4 to TRBJ2-6; 7 bases map to TRBD1. J lost 1 base, V lost 4 bases, and 10 bases had no gene match. The CDR3 is 18 residues long. In DNA, the CDR3 is TGTGCCAGCAGTTCGTCCGGGACAGACTCTTCTGGGGCCAACGTCCTGACTTTC. Residues: CASSSSGTDSSGANVLTF.

V and J are TRBV20-1 and TRBJ2-7; 11 positions agree with TRBD2. Germline assignment: CDR1 DFQATT and CDR2 SNEGSKA (reference sequence). The CDR3 covers 14 residues. V dropped 2 bases and J dropped 6; count of bases not matched to a gene: 6. The CDR3 is CSARLAGGSSEQYF. The CDR3 nucleotides read TGCAGTGCTAGACTAGCGGGAGGATCAAGCGAGCAGTACTTC.

V is TRBV6-6 and J is TRBJ2-7, with 10 bases matching TRBD1. The CDR3 contains 13 residues. The V gene's germline CDR1 is MNHNY and CDR2 SVGAGI (reference sequence). J lost 6 bases, V lost 4 bases, and 3 bases had no gene match. CDR3 sequence: CASSLDRGGEQYF. The CDR3 DNA sequence: TGTGCCAGCAGTTTGGACAGGGGGGGCGAGCAGTACTTC.

The chain carries TRBV6-5 and TRBJ2-3, with no clear D. This CDR3 region has 19 residues. V was cut by 5 bases and J by 4 bases, with 28 bases left in between. Germline CDR1 MNHEY, CDR2 SVGAGI. This CDR3 is CASSLLINILPPRPDTQYF. The CDR3 coding sequence is TGTGCCAGCAGTCTATTAATAAATATACTACCACCCCGACCAGATACGCAGTATTTT.

There are a few counts of this clonotype. CDR3 region: CASSEGSGGTDTQYF. The CDR3 coding sequence is TGTGCCAGCAGCGAGGGGTCGGGGGGCACAGATACGCAGTATTTT. This rearrangement joins TRBV9 to TRBJ2-3, with D perhaps TRBD2 (6 bases). Germline CDR1 and CDR2: SGDLS and YYNGEE. This CDR3 is 15 amino acids long. V lost 3 bases and J 1 base, leaving 12 bases between the germline ends.

The V and J genes are TRBV3-1 and TRBJ1-2; weak D call: TRBD1 (6 bases). Trimming pared 8 bases from V and 4 bases from J, leaving 11 bases between. The germline V gene encodes CDR1 LGHDT and CDR2 YNNKEL (reference sequence). This CDR3 comprises 12 residues. As DNA, the CDR3 is TGTGCCAGCCGCAGGGGTGGCTATGGCTACACCTTC. The encoded protein is CASRRGGYGYTF.

This chain links TRBV4-3 with TRBJ2-7; D is perhaps TRBD2 (5 bases). Trimming stripped 0 bases from V and 0 bases from J, with 15 bases between. The CDR3 is 17 amino acids. Germline CDR1 and CDR2: LGHNA and YSLEER. The DNA of the CDR3 is TGCGCCAGCAGCCAAGATCCCATCTCCGAGGGCTCCTACGAGCAGTACTTC. Its translation is CASSQDPISEGSYEQYF.

CDR3 bases: TGTGCCAGCAGTTTTTTCCTCGACAGGGGGTTTAGCAATCAGCCCCAGCATTTT. Translation gives CASSFFLDRGFSNQPQHF. J is TRBJ1-5 and V is TRBV6-2 or TRBV6-3; 9 bases fit TRBD1. The CDR3 spans 18 residues. Germline V gives CDR1 MNHEY, CDR2 SVGEGT. The V segment lost 4 bases and the J segment 0 bases; nucleotides outside the gene matches: 10.

The genes are TRBV20-1 and TRBJ2-5, with D perhaps TRBD1 (6 bases). The CDR3 runs 12 residues. In germline, CDR1 is DFQATT, CDR2 SNEGSKA (reference sequence). The V end lost 3 bases, the J end lost 7 bases, and 12 bases lay between the germline ends. CDR3 DNA: TGCAGTGCTAGTGAGGGGGTGAGGACCCAGTACTTC. Protein: CSASEGVRTQYF.

This clonotype was observed a handful of times. The DNA is left out, because the CDR3 cannot be placed on it with certainty; the CDR3 is given as TCRdb lists it. V and J are TRBV7-2 and TRBJ2-7; the table's D gene call, TRBD1, was not cross checked with the DNA. The CDR3 is 14 residues long, ends included. Germline loops: CDR1 SGHTA, CDR2 FQGNSA. CDR3: CASSFGPGGYEQYF.

The V and J genes are TRBV30 and TRBJ1-1; maybe TRBD1 (5 bases). The V gene lost 2 bases and the J gene lost 9 bases, with 13 bases spanning the gap. There are 12 residues in the CDR3. CDR1 and CDR2 (germline): GTSNPN, SVGIG (reference sequence). DNA for the CDR3: TGTGCCTGGAGTACCTCCGGGACGAAAGCTTTCTTT. Translating it yields CAWSTSGTKAFF.

This sequence joins TRBV14 and TRBJ1-1; D ambiguous. The CDR3 spans 13 residues. Per the germline V gene, CDR1 is SGHDN and CDR2 is FVKESK. The ends were cut back, 4 bases at V and 5 bases at J, with 11 bases in the middle. The CDR3 here is CASSPIGVTEAFF. CDR3 bases: TGTGCCAGCAGCCCCATCGGGGTAACTGAAGCTTTCTTT.

Comment on this clonotype: It may be a read error: a sequence one base away is much more abundant. This chain joins TRBV12-3 or TRBV12-4 and TRBJ1-1; D not resolved. The CDR3 extends over 14 amino acids. V was trimmed by 1 base and J by 6 bases, leaving 12 bases between them. The DNA of the CDR3 is TGTGCCAGCAGTTTAGGCGGGTGCAAGGCTGAAGCTTTCTTT. The encoded protein is CASSLGGCKAEAFF.

There are a few counts of this clonotype. The V call is TRBV7-2, the J call TRBJ2-5; weak D call: TRBD2 (6 bases). From germline, CDR1 is SGHTA and CDR2 FQGNSA. V lost 1 base and J 9 bases, leaving 21 bases between the germline ends. The CDR3 is 16 amino acids. The CDR3 region has the DNA TGTGCCAGCAGCTTAGATCGGGCAGGGACTGGTCTGGCCCAGTACTTC. The encoded protein is CASSLDRAGTGLAQYF.

The J gene is TRBJ1-1, the V gene TRBV6-5; D possibly corresponds to TRBD1 (6 bases). Germline CDR1 and CDR2: MNHEY and SVGAGI. The ends were cut back, 2 bases at V and 11 bases at J, with 21 bases in the middle. CDR3 length equals 15 residues. This CDR3 is CASSYGGQFFSGAFF. CDR3 DNA sequence: TGTGCCAGCAGTTACGGTGGACAGTTCTTCAGCGGGGCTTTCTTT.

The J gene is TRBJ1-1, the V gene TRBV5-1; no clear D. The CDR3 extends over 14 amino acids. Trimming stripped 0 bases from V and 1 base from J, with 7 bases between. CDR1 and CDR2 (germline): SGHRS, YFSETQ. The CDR3 region is CASSLEAWNTEAFF. Here the CDR3 DNA reads TGCGCCAGCAGCTTGGAGGCCTGGAACACTGAAGCTTTCTTT.

The chain has TRBV30 and TRBJ1-1, with D unclear. V was trimmed by 2 bases and J by 6 bases, leaving 7 bases between them. Germline V gives CDR1 GTSNPN, CDR2 SVGIG (reference sequence). This CDR3 has 11 amino acids. The CDR3 bases are TGTGCCTGGAGTTTCGGTTCTGAAGCTTTCTTT. Translation gives CAWSFGSEAFF.

The chain employs TRBV4-1 and TRBJ2-3; D remains ambiguous. The CDR3 consists of 15 residues. Germline V gives CDR1 MGHRA, CDR2 YSYEKL. Trimming took 0 bases from V and 0 from J, leaving 7 bases between them. The CDR3 spells CASSQEPGSTDTQYF. In DNA, the CDR3 is TGCGCCAGCAGCCAAGAACCCGGTAGCACAGATACGCAGTATTTT.